This T cell receptor (beta chain) was captured in a study of blood T cells in healthy people across ages (dated by TCRdb to the mid-2010s). About the full investigation: In model experiments, template switching captured about one uniquely barcoded TCR beta cDNA molecule for every two T cells. Age-related changes in TCR beta repertoire diversity were measured in the study by deep sequencing normalized with unique cDNA molecular identifiers. The donors were divided into four age groups: young (average around 17 years), middle-aged (approximately 39), aged (approximately 59) and long-lived (roughly 88). Donors of different ages were randomly distributed across sequencing lanes to avoid experimental bias. For two donors (one aged 18 to 30 and one aged 80 or older), the study analyzed two additional independent replicas of 1 million unique cDNA reads from the same blood draw. General findings and caveats noted by the study authors: Because the CMV infection status of the donors was unknown, age-related changes in expanded clonotypes may potentially have been confounded. The long-lived group showed more naive CD4+ T cells, fewer expanded clones and increased TCR diversity than the aged group, suggesting age selection. Estimates of total diversity based on one million sequenced T cells were regarded as lower bounds and as underestimates. Observed TCR beta diversity per million T cells fell roughly linearly with age, and a significant reduction was already apparent by age approximately 41. There was a strong correlation between observed TCR beta diversity and the percentage of naive T cells measured by flow cytometry. Bulk unsorted PBMC profiling prevented conclusive comparison of naive and antigen-experienced compartments.

From the cysteine up to the phenylalanine, the CDR3 has a length of 18 residues. Of all the DNA, just the CDR3 is kept, 54 bases in frame from base 1. CDR1 and CDR2 are read off the germline V gene as SGDLS and YYNGEE. The library was produced with 5' RACE. Data came from an Illumina HiSeq 2500. A second PCR of roughly 6 to 11 cycles was run with a J-beta primer mix and a sample-barcoded 5' primer. A unique molecular identifier was introduced onto each TCR beta cDNA molecule by a template-switch 5' adaptor carrying 12 random nucleotides. At least 2.5 million CDR3-containing paired-end reads were obtained from each sample. All of the RNA was converted into first-strand cDNA using the Mint cDNA synthesis kit, with a TRBC-specific oligonucleotide serving as the primer. All cDNA was treated with uracil-DNA glycosylase and then went through a first 18-cycle PCR with the universal primers M1SS and BC2_uni_R. Turning to the authors' computational methods: For normalization, 1 million high-quality reads, each with a distinct molecular identifier, were randomly selected from each sample. Reads sharing molecular identifiers were discarded rather than binned into consensus sequences. MiTCR, with a Q25 quality threshold and the strictest error-elimination algorithm, was used for CDR3 identification, clonotype clustering and error correction. A nonparametric unseen species model using Euler transformation provided a lower-bound estimate of total TCR beta diversity. TCRdb reran the public reads through fastp at Q25 and MiXCR, keeping productive beta chains. For every CDR3 protein sequence, its rows merge into one entry that carries the most common genes and DNA. The V and J calls were determined by TCRdb, not by the authors. In this sample the table shows over 1,500,000 distinct CDR3 sequences, about 49% of which occur a single time. Jointly, the top ten make up 2.1% of the sample.

The 39 donors, aged about 6 to 100 years, were systemically healthy Caucasian individuals from Russia. Each donor gave about 9.2 milliliters of peripheral blood, drawn into EDTA-treated Vacutainer tubes. Ficoll-Paque density-gradient centrifugation was used to isolate PBMCs, with at least 7 million per sample. Total RNA was extracted from PBMCs with Trizol reagent, with at least 6 micrograms obtained per sample. For every donor, flow cytometry on a PBMC aliquot measured the percentage of naive CD45RAhigh/CD27high T cells. Details on this clonotype: Its antigen remains unidentified. Relative to the germline gene, one junction end is altered; a read error may explain this.

The clonotype was recovered from a woman aged 40-49 years in good health. The receptor chain draws on TRBV9 and TRBJ2-3; 15 of the junction bases match TRBD2. The sample taken for sequencing was blood. The sequenced DNA is TGTACCAGCAGCGCCCCCGGGACTAGCGGGGGGTTAAGGGATACGCAGTATTTT. This translates into CTSSAPGTSGGLRDTQYF.